The 4 T cell receptor beta chains below were found in one sample sequenced in a study of T-cell memory formation after mild COVID-19. TCRdb recomputed calls from the 5' RACE reads with MiXCR, one row per CDR3 protein. This sample has some 150,000 distinct CDR3 sequences, with about 19% found just once. The specimen sequenced was PBMCs or a T cell subset sorted from them (not recorded which). The receptor set was obtained from an adult woman who had mild COVID-19 (a few samples of this study predate the infection). Cell type and time point are not known.

The table lists this clonotype with many counts. The chain has TRBV29-1 and TRBJ2-5; tentatively, D is TRBD1 (7 bases). V lost 7 bases, J lost 2 bases, and 14 bases lay in between. The CDR3 covers 13 residues. Germline CDR1 is SQVTM and CDR2 is ANQGSEA. CDR3 bases: TGCAGCGCGCGGGACAGCTCTCAAGAGACCCAGTACTTC. Its translation: CSARDSSQETQYF.

This clonotype was seen ten or more times. The chain has TRBV5-6 and TRBJ2-1; 7 positions agree with TRBD1. This CDR3 is 13 amino acids long. V dropped 0 bases and J dropped 6; count of bases not matched to a gene: 0. Per the germline V gene, CDR1 is SGHDT and CDR2 is YYEEEE. DNA for the CDR3: TGTGCCAGCAGCTTGGCAGGGGGCAATGAGCAGTTCTTC. Protein sequence: CASSLAGGNEQFF.

This clonotype was seen just once. The rearrangement links TRBV4-2 to TRBJ2-7; D is possibly TRBD1 (5 bases). The CDR3 is made up of 14 amino acids. V shed 0 bases and J shed 1 base, with 7 bases lying between them. Per germline, CDR1 LGHNA and CDR2 YNFKEQ. The CDR3 nucleotides read TGTGCCAGCAGCCAAGAGCAGGGTTCCTACGAGCAGTACTTC. Its protein product is CASSQEQGSYEQYF.

The chain uses TRBV5-1 and TRBJ1-1, with unresolved D. Trimming cost V 4 bases and J 4 bases, with 11 bases left between them. The V gene's germline CDR1 is SGHRS and CDR2 YFSETQ. The CDR3 covers 13 residues. Here the CDR3 reads CASSPRLGTEAFF. DNA of the CDR3: TGCGCCAGCAGCCCCCGCCTTGGCACTGAAGCTTTCTTT.